This T cell receptor (beta chain) was identified in a study of lymphopenia after photon versus proton radiotherapy. General study points: Survival link was tested only in deceased patients; proton benefit remains a possibility. Post-nadir TCR diversity decline inversely tracked overall survival among those who died. Photon-treated patients lost naive T cells and TCR diversity; proton-treated stayed stable.

Produced via immunoSEQ multiplex PCR; TCRdb's table is partial and in-frame only. The table lists about 50,000 clones, more than 85% of them singletons, with 15% to 20% in the top ten. Trimming cost V 5 bases and J 6 bases; bases outside gene matches: 4. Germline V gene sequence: CDR1 MDHEN, CDR2 SYDVKM. This CDR3 contains 12 residues. This clone appeared once. As yet, its antigen is unknown. The clonotype comes from a woman in her forties with cholangiocarcinoma. This sample comprised peripheral blood, obtained from a patient treated with photon-based radiotherapy. This sequence joins TRBV28 and TRBJ2-7, with 7 bases aligning to TRBD2. The CDR3 sequence is CASSQERGEQYF. Written as DNA, the CDR3 is TGTGCCAGCAGTCAGGAGCGGGGCGAGCAGTACTTC.